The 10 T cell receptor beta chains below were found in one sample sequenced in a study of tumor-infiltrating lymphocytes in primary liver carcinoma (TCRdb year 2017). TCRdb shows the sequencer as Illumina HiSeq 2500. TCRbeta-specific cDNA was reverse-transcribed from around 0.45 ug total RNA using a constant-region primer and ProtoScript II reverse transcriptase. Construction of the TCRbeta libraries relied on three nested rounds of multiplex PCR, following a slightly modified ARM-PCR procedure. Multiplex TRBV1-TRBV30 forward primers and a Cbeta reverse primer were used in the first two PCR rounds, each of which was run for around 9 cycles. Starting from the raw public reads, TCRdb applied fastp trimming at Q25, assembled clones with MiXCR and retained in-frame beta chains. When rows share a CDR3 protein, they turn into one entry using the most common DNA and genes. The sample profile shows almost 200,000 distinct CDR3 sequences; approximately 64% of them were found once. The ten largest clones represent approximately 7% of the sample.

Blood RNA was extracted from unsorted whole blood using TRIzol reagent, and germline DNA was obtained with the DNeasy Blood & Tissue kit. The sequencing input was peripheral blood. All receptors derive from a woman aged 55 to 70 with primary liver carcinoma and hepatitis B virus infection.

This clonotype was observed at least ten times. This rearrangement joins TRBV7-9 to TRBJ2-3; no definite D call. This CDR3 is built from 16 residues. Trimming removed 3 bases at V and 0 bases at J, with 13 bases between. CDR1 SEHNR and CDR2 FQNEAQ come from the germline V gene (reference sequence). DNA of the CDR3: TGTGCCAGCAGCTTGGGGTTAGCCCCTAGCACAGATACGCAGTATTTT. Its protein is CASSLGLAPSTDTQYF.

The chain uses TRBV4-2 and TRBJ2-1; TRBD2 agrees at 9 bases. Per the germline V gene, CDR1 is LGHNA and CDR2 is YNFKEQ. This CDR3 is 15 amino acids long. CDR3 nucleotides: TGTGGTAGCAGCCAAGATAGCGGGAGATACGGTGAGCAGTTCTTC. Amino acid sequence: CGSSQDSGRYGEQFF.

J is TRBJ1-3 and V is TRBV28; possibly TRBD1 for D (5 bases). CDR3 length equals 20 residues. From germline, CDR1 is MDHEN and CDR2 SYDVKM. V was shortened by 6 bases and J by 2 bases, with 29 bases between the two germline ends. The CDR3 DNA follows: TGTGCCAGCAGCTTCCAGCGGGGAGACATACGGACAAAGACTGGAAACACCATATATTTT. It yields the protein CASSFQRGDIRTKTGNTIYF.

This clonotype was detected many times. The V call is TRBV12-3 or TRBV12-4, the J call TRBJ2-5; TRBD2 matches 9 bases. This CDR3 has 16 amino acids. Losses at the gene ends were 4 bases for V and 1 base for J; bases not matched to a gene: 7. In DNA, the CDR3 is TGTGCCAGCAGTTCTCGAGCGGGAGGCATCCAAGAGACCCAGTACTTC. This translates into CASSSRAGGIQETQYF.

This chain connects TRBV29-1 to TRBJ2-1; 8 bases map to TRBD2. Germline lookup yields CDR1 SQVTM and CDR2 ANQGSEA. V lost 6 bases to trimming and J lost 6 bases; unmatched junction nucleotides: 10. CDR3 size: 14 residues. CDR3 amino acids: CSVVSGTRLNEQFF. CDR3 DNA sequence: TGCAGCGTCGTATCCGGGACTAGACTCAATGAGCAGTTCTTC.

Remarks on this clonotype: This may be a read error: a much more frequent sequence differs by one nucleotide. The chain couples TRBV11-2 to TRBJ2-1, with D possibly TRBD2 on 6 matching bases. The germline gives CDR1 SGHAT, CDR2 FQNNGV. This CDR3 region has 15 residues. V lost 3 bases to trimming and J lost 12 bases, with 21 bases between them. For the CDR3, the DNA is TGTGCCAGCAGCTTTATCTCCACGGGGGAAATAGGGCAGTTCTTC. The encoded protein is CASSFISTGEIGQFF.

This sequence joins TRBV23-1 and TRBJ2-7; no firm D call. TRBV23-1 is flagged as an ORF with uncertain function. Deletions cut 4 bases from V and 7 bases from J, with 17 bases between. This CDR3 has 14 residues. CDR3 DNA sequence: TGCGCCAGCAGTCCTCCCCGGGTCGCGTATGAGCAGTACTTC. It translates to CASSPPRVAYEQYF.

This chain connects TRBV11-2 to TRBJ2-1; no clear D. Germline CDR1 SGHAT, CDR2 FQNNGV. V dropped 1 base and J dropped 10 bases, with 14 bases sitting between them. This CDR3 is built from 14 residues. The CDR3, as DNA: TGTGCCAGCAGCTTAGTTGGGTTGCACGGGGAGCAGTTCTTC. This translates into CASSLVGLHGEQFF.

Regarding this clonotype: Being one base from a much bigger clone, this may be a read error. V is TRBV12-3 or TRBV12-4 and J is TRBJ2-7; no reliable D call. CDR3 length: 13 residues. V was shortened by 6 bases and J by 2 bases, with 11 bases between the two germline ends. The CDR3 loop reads CASSPSNTYEQYF. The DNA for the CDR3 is TGTGCCAGCAGCCCCAGCAATACCTACGAGCAGTACTTC.

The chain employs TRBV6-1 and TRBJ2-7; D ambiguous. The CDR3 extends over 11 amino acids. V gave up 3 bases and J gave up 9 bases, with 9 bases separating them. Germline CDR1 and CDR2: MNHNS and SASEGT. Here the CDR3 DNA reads TGTGCCAGCAGTGAGGCGCACGCGCAGTACTTC. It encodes CASSEAHAQYF.